Included here is one T cell receptor beta chain sequence, with context. The CDR3 totals 14 residues. V dropped 1 base and J dropped 4 bases, with 9 bases sitting between them. Germline assignment: CDR1 SEHNR and CDR2 FQNEAQ (reference sequence). The record originates from a study of T cells in tuberculosis. Clones were read by immunoSEQ multiplex PCR, and TCRdb kept only the in-frame ones, dropping some. The data show about 25,000 clones, just over 90% seen once. The chain employs TRBV7-9 and TRBJ2-3; TRBD1 is a possible D gene (5 bases). The source of this sequence is a donor aged 10-35 years with latent tuberculosis or without tuberculosis infection. Some clones in this sample may be carry-over from other donors' samples. The source material was PBMCs. CDR3 loop: CASSLGGSPDTQYF. In nucleotides, the CDR3 is TGTGCCAGCAGCTTAGGGGGCAGCCCAGATACGCAGTATTTT.